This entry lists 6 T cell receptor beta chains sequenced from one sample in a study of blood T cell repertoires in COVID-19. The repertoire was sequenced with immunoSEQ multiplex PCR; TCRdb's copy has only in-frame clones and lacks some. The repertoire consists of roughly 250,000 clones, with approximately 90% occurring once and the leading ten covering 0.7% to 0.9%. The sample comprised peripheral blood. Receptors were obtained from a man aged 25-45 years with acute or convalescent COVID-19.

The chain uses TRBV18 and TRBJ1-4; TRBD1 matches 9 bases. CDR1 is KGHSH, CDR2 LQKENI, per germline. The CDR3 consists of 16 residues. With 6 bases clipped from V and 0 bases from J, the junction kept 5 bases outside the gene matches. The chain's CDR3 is CASSGQGPATNEKLFF. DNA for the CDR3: TGTGCCAGCTCCGGACAGGGGCCCGCAACTAATGAAAAACTGTTTTTT.

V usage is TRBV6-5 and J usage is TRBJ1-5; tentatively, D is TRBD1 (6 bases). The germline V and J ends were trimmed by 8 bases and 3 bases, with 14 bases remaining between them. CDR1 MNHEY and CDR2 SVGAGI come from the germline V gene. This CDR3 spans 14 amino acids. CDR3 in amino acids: CASWGGRDNQPQHF. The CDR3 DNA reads TGTGCCAGCTGGGGGGGGCGCGACAATCAGCCCCAGCATTTT.

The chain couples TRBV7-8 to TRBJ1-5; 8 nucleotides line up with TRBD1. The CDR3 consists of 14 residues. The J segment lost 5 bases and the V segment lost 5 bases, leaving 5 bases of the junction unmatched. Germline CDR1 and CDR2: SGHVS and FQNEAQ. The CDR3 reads CASSQGAFDQPQHF. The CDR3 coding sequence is TGTGCCAGCAGCCAGGGGGCGTTCGATCAGCCCCAGCATTTT.

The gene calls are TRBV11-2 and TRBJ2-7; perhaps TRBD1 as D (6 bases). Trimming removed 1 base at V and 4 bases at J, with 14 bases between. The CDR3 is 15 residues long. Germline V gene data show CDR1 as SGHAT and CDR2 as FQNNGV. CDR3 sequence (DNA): TGTGCCAGCAGCTTAGTACAGGGCCCCAGTTACGAGCAGTACTTC. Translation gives CASSLVQGPSYEQYF.

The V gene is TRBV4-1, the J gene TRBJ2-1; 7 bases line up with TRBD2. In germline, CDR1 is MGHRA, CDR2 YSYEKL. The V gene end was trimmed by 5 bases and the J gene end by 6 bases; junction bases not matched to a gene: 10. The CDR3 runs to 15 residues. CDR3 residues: CASSGLGLVINEQFF. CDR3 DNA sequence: TGCGCCAGCAGCGGTCTCGGACTAGTTATCAATGAGCAGTTCTTC.

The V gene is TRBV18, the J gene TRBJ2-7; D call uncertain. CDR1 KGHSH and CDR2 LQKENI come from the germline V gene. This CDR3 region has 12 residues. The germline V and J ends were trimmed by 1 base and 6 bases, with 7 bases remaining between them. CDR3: CASSPRRPEQYF. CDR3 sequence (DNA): TGTGCCAGCTCACCACGGAGACCCGAGCAGTACTTC.